A selection of T cell receptor beta chains follows, all from one sample in a study of blood T cell repertoires in COVID-19. TCRdb keeps only in-frame clones here, not all; method: immunoSEQ multiplex PCR. The table lists about 59,000 clones, approximately 84% of them singletons. The sequenced material came from peripheral blood. These receptors were collected from an elderly man in a cohort sampled during active COVID-19. CDR3s include the opening cysteine and the closing phenylalanine or tryptophan. A D gene is named only where the DNA matches it firmly. Clone size is not always given. Where it is, it says once, few, many or a class for expanded clones.

j_call d_call v_call clone_size cdr3_nt cdr3_aa
TRBJ1-1 - TRBV6-5 - TGTGCCAGCAGTTACGGTGGGCCGAACACTGAAGCTTTCTTT CASSYGGPNTEAFF
TRBJ1-6 TRBD1 TRBV11-3 - TGTGCCAGCAGCCATTCCGGGACAGGGGGCAGCTCCTATAATTCACCCCTCCACTTT CASSHSGTGGSSYNSPLHF
TRBJ2-3 - TRBV3-1/TRBV3-2 - TGTGCCAGCCGTAACAGGGGAGGACTCGCAGATACGCAGTATTTT CASRNRGGLADTQYF
TRBJ1-3 TRBD1 TRBV27 - TGTGCCAGCAGCCAGGGGGTTGGTGGAAACACCATATATTTT CASSQGVGGNTIYF
TRBJ1-1 - TRBV10-1 - TGCGCCAGCAGTGCTACAGGGTTTTCTGAAGCTTTCTTT CASSATGFSEAFF
TRBJ1-1 - TRBV6-5 - TGTGCCAGCAGTTACTCGAAACAGCTGGGCGGGACTGAAGCTTTCTTT CASSYSKQLGGTEAFF
TRBJ1-1 - TRBV6-5 once TGTGCCACCGTTAAACAAGTGAACACTGAAGCTTTCTTT CATVKQVNTEAFF
TRBJ2-5 - TRBV1 - TGCACCAGCAGCCAGCTTTGGACAGGCTCAAGGGAGACCCAGTACTTC CTSSQLWTGSRETQYF
TRBJ1-4 - TRBV6-5 - TGTGCCAGCAGTCAATGGGCTACAACTAATGAAAAACTGTTTTTT CASSQWATTNEKLFF
TRBJ1-4 - TRBV9 medium-sized TGTGCCAGCAGCGTAGGCGGGGGAGTAACAGCAACTAATGAAAAACTGTTTTTT CASSVGGGVTATNEKLFF
TRBJ1-2 TRBD1 TRBV10-3 - TGTGCCATCAGTGTCCAGGGACAGGGGGCTGGTGGCTACACCTTC CAISVQGQGAGGYTF
TRBJ1-3 - TRBV6-6 - TGTGCCAGCAGTTATCACAGCTCTGGAAACACCATATATTTT CASSYHSSGNTIYF
TRBJ2-7 - TRBV4-2 - TGTGCCAGCAGCCAAGACAGTGCCTACGAGCAGTACTTC CASSQDSAYEQYF
TRBJ1-6 TRBD1 TRBV7-6 - TGTGCCAGCAGCTCGACAGGGAGAAATTCACCCCTCCACTTT CASSSTGRNSPLHF
TRBJ1-2 TRBD1 TRBV18 - TGTGCCAGCTCTCGGTCACAGGGGGAAAGTGGCTACACCTTC CASSRSQGESGYTF
TRBJ2-7 - TRBV5-1 - TGCGCCAGGTTTCCCCCAGGGACCTACGAGCAGTACTTC CARFPPGTYEQYF
TRBJ2-1 - TRBV9 - TGTGCCAGCAGCCTAGATCCAGGGGCGGAGCAGTTCTTC CASSLDPGAEQFF
TRBJ2-3 TRBD2 TRBV19 - TGTGCCAGTAGTCCCGGGAGGGCCGGAGATACGCAGTATTTT CASSPGRAGDTQYF
TRBJ2-2 TRBD1 TRBV5-8 - TGTGCCAGCAGCTTGGGGGACAGGGGAGGCACCGGGGAGCTGTTTTTT CASSLGDRGGTGELFF
TRBJ1-5 - TRBV7-2 - TGTGCCAGCGGGCAGGGCGGCAATCAGCCCCAGCATTTT CASGQGGNQPQHF
TRBJ1-4 - TRBV27 few TGTGCCAGCAGTTTCGGGGGGGATGAAAAACTGTTTTTT CASSFGGDEKLFF
TRBJ2-2 TRBD2 TRBV5-1 - TGCGCCAGCAGCCTATCACTAGCGCTTACGAACACCGGGGAGCTGTTTTTT CASSLSLALTNTGELFF
TRBJ2-7 TRBD1 TRBV23-1 - TGCGCCAGCCTACTCAGGACAGGGCCCTACGAGCAGTACTTC CASLLRTGPYEQYF
TRBJ1-2 - TRBV19 - TGTGCCAGTAGTCTTGGGTCCCGGGACACCTTTTACAACTATGGCTACACCTTC CASSLGSRDTFYNYGYTF
TRBJ1-2 TRBD1 TRBV30 - TGTGCCTTGACCCGACAGGGAAATTATGGCTACACCTTC CALTRQGNYGYTF
TRBJ2-5 - TRBV5-6 once TGTGCCAGCAGCTTGTATGGGCCGTCACAAGAGACCCAGTACTTC CASSLYGPSQETQYF
TRBJ2-5 TRBD2 TRBV6-6 - TGTGCCAGCAGTGGTAGCGGGGGGAAAGAGACCCAGTACTTC CASSGSGGKETQYF
TRBJ2-5 - TRBV6-5 - TGTGCCAGCAGTTACCCGGGAACTCAAGAGACCCAGTACTTC CASSYPGTQETQYF
TRBJ2-7 - TRBV5-1 - TGCGCCAGCAGCTTGGAAAACAGTCTTCGGTACTTC CASSLENSLRYF
TRBJ2-3 TRBD2 TRBV18 - TGTGCCAGCTCACCATTAGCGGGGGTTGCAGATACGCAGTATTTT CASSPLAGVADTQYF
TRBJ1-2 TRBD1 TRBV11-2 - TGTGCCAGCAGCTTTTCAGGGGGCCGGGACTATGGCTACACCTTC CASSFSGGRDYGYTF
TRBJ1-2 TRBD1 TRBV5-1 - TGCGCCAGCAGCGAGGGACAGTATTCTGGCTACACCTTC CASSEGQYSGYTF
TRBJ1-2 - TRBV9 - TGTGCCAGCAGCGTAGTCCCAGAAGCTAACTATGGCTACACCTTC CASSVVPEANYGYTF
TRBJ1-4 TRBD1 TRBV6-5 - TGTGCCAGCAGTTACTCAGGGGGCGCGAATGAAAAACTGTTTTTT CASSYSGGANEKLFF
TRBJ2-2 TRBD1 TRBV11-3 - TGTGCCAGCAGCTCGGGACAGGGGGAGCTGTTTTTT CASSSGQGELFF
TRBJ1-1 TRBD1 TRBV2 - TGTGCCAGTCACGTTGCCCCACAGGGGGAAGCTTTCTTT CASHVAPQGEAFF
TRBJ2-2 TRBD2 TRBV9 - TGTGCCAGCAGCGTAGGTGGGACTAGCGGGGGCGGGGAGCTGTTTTTT CASSVGGTSGGGELFF
TRBJ1-1 - TRBV12-5 - TGTGCTAGTGGTTTCACAGGTGAAGCTTTCTTT CASGFTGEAFF
TRBJ2-3 TRBD2 TRBV7-3 once TGTGCCAGCAGCTTGAGCGGGGGGAGTATAGATACGCAGTATTTT CASSLSGGSIDTQYF
TRBJ2-7 TRBD2 TRBV11-2 once TGTGCCAGCAGCTCCATAGCGGGAGGCGAAGGACAGTACTTC CASSSIAGGEGQYF
TRBJ1-5 - TRBV10-2 - TGCGCCAGCAGTCAGCAGGGTAGCAATCAGCCCCAGCATTTT CASSQQGSNQPQHF
TRBJ2-7 - TRBV6-5 - TGTGCCAGCAGCCCACAGGGTATACACGAGCAGTACTTC CASSPQGIHEQYF